Listed below are T cell receptor beta chains from one sample, sequenced in a study of T-cell reconstitution after alpha-beta-depleted transplantation in children. Using its own MiXCR run on the PCR reads, TCRdb lists one record per CDR3 protein. The sample has about a million distinct CDR3 sequences, about 26% seen once. Source: PBMCs, mostly from graft donor cells, taken 360 days after TCRalphabeta/CD19-depleted stem cell transplant. The receptors were gathered from a boy under two years old who had a stem cell transplant for SCID, so the T cells may come from the graft donor. Both conserved end residues are part of each CDR3. The D gene is left open where the match is weak. Expanded clones get a size class; other rows say once, few or many, or leave the size out.

j_gene: TRBJ2-1
abundance: few
v_gene: TRBV29-1
d_gene: TRBD2
CDR3aa: CSVGASGGSYNEQFF
CDR3nt: TGCAGCGTTGGGGCTAGCGGGGGCTCCTACAATGAGCAGTTCTTC

j_gene: TRBJ1-6
abundance: NA
v_gene: TRBV7-2
d_gene: NA
CDR3aa: CASSLQHESPLHF
CDR3nt: TGTGCCAGCAGCTTGCAACATGAGTCGCCCCTCCACTTT

j_gene: TRBJ2-1
abundance: few
v_gene: TRBV5-5
d_gene: NA
CDR3aa: CARRTIRGSSSYNEQFF
CDR3nt: TGTGCCAGAAGGACCATACGTGGGTCGAGCTCCTACAATGAGCAGTTCTTC

j_gene: TRBJ2-2
abundance: many
v_gene: TRBV12-3/TRBV12-4
d_gene: TRBD1
CDR3aa: CASSHGQGGAGELFF
CDR3nt: TGTGCCAGCAGTCACGGACAGGGGGGGGCCGGGGAGCTGTTTTTT

j_gene: TRBJ2-3
abundance: few
v_gene: TRBV5-1
d_gene: TRBD2
CDR3aa: CASSTGGGTDTQYF
CDR3nt: TGCGCCAGCAGCACGGGGGGAGGCACAGATACGCAGTATTTT

j_gene: TRBJ2-7
abundance: NA
v_gene: TRBV20-1
d_gene: NA
CDR3aa: CSANTVTAPSYEQYF
CDR3nt: TGCAGTGCTAACACCGTGACAGCCCCCTCCTACGAGCAGTACTTC

j_gene: TRBJ2-4
abundance: NA
v_gene: TRBV29-1
d_gene: NA
CDR3aa: CSGLHMAKNIQYF
CDR3nt: TGCAGCGGTCTTCACATGGCCAAAAACATTCAGTACTTC

j_gene: TRBJ2-3
abundance: NA
v_gene: TRBV15
d_gene: NA
CDR3aa: CATGRGNTDTQYF
CDR3nt: TGTGCCACCGGGCGGGGCAACACAGATACGCAGTATTTT

j_gene: TRBJ2-7
abundance: few
v_gene: TRBV9
d_gene: NA
CDR3aa: CASSPRGQLGSYEQYF
CDR3nt: TGTGCCAGCAGCCCACGAGGACAGTTGGGGTCGTACGAGCAGTACTTC

j_gene: TRBJ2-7
abundance: NA
v_gene: TRBV4-3
d_gene: TRBD2
CDR3aa: CASSLLLAGGPHEQYF
CDR3nt: TGCGCCAGCAGCCTTCTACTAGCGGGGGGGCCCCACGAGCAGTACTTC

j_gene: TRBJ1-1
abundance: NA
v_gene: TRBV5-1
d_gene: NA
CDR3aa: CASSSLVGNTEAFF
CDR3nt: TGCGCCAGCAGCTCCCTCGTAGGGAACACTGAAGCTTTCTTT

j_gene: TRBJ2-7
abundance: NA
v_gene: TRBV20-1
d_gene: NA
CDR3aa: CSASEGAYLYEQYF
CDR3nt: TGCAGTGCTAGTGAAGGCGCCTATCTTTACGAGCAGTACTTC

j_gene: TRBJ2-5
abundance: few
v_gene: TRBV5-1
d_gene: NA
CDR3aa: CASSSRQIQETQYF
CDR3nt: TGCGCCAGCAGCAGTAGACAGATCCAAGAGACCCAGTACTTC

j_gene: TRBJ2-3
abundance: NA
v_gene: TRBV29-1
d_gene: NA
CDR3aa: CSVEDRRGTDTQYF
CDR3nt: TGCAGCGTTGAAGATCGTCGAGGCACAGATACGCAGTATTTT

j_gene: TRBJ2-3
abundance: NA
v_gene: TRBV18
d_gene: TRBD2
CDR3aa: CASSSTSGGNTDTQYF
CDR3nt: TGTGCCAGCTCATCGACTAGCGGGGGCAACACAGATACGCAGTATTTT

j_gene: TRBJ2-7
abundance: few
v_gene: TRBV7-9
d_gene: NA
CDR3aa: CASSKQGRGYEQYF
CDR3nt: TGTGCCAGCAGCAAGCAGGGGCGAGGTTACGAGCAGTACTTC

j_gene: TRBJ2-6
abundance: NA
v_gene: TRBV7-9
d_gene: NA
CDR3aa: CASSLQTGKGANVLTF
CDR3nt: TGTGCCAGCAGCCTACAAACAGGGAAAGGGGCCAACGTCCTGACTTTC

j_gene: TRBJ2-7
abundance: few
v_gene: TRBV4-2
d_gene: TRBD2
CDR3aa: CASSLRGIAGDEQYF
CDR3nt: TGTGCCAGCAGCTTGCGGGGGATAGCGGGGGATGAGCAGTACTTC

j_gene: TRBJ2-1
abundance: NA
v_gene: TRBV5-6
d_gene: TRBD1
CDR3aa: CASSDRDRVEDEQFF
CDR3nt: TGTGCCAGCAGCGACCGGGACAGGGTCGAGGATGAGCAGTTCTTC

j_gene: TRBJ2-1
abundance: few
v_gene: TRBV24-1
d_gene: TRBD1
CDR3aa: CATSDPGTGGRHGQFF
CDR3nt: TGTGCCACCAGTGATCCCGGGACAGGGGGCCGCCACGGGCAGTTCTTC

j_gene: TRBJ2-3
abundance: few
v_gene: TRBV7-3
d_gene: NA
CDR3aa: CASSQGEYTDTQYF
CDR3nt: TGTGCCAGCAGCCAAGGGGAATACACAGATACGCAGTATTTT

j_gene: TRBJ2-7
abundance: few
v_gene: TRBV4-2
d_gene: TRBD1
CDR3aa: CASSIRQGDYEQYF
CDR3nt: TGTGCCAGCAGCATTCGACAGGGCGATTACGAGCAGTACTTC

j_gene: TRBJ1-1
abundance: NA
v_gene: TRBV28
d_gene: TRBD1
CDR3aa: CASSVDRADTEAFF
CDR3nt: TGTGCCAGCAGTGTTGACAGGGCCGACACTGAAGCTTTCTTT

j_gene: TRBJ1-1
abundance: NA
v_gene: TRBV5-1
d_gene: NA
CDR3aa: CASSDGTRTANTEAFF
CDR3nt: TGCGCCAGCAGCGATGGGACCAGGACAGCGAACACTGAAGCTTTCTTT

j_gene: TRBJ2-7
abundance: NA
v_gene: TRBV5-6
d_gene: TRBD2
CDR3aa: CASSQSGGGAYEQYF
CDR3nt: TGTGCCAGCAGCCAAAGCGGGGGAGGGGCCTACGAGCAGTACTTC

j_gene: TRBJ1-1
abundance: NA
v_gene: TRBV5-1
d_gene: TRBD1
CDR3aa: CASSLWTGGTEAFF
CDR3nt: TGCGCCAGCAGCCTGTGGACAGGTGGGACTGAAGCTTTCTTT

j_gene: TRBJ2-3
abundance: NA
v_gene: TRBV2
d_gene: NA
CDR3aa: CASRTDWADTQYF
CDR3nt: TGTGCCAGCAGGACCGACTGGGCAGATACGCAGTATTTT

j_gene: TRBJ2-1
abundance: few
v_gene: TRBV12-3/TRBV12-4
d_gene: TRBD2
CDR3aa: CASSFSAGRGGRNEQFF
CDR3nt: TGTGCCAGCAGTTTTTCCGCGGGGCGGGGGGGCCGCAATGAGCAGTTCTTC